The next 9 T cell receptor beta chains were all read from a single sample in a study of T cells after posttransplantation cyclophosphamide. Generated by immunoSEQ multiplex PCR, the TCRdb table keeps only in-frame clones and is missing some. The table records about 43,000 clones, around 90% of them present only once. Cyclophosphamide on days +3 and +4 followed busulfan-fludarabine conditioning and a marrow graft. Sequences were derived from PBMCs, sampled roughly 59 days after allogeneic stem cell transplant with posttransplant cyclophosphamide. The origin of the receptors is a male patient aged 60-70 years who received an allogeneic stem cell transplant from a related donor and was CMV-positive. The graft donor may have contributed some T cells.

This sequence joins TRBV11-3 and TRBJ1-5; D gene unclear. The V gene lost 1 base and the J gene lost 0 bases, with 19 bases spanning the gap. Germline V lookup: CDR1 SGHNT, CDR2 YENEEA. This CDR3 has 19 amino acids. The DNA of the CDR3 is TGTGCCAGCAGCTTAGTTCATCTATCGCGAGAATATAGCAATCAGCCCCAGCATTTT. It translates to CASSLVHLSREYSNQPQHF.

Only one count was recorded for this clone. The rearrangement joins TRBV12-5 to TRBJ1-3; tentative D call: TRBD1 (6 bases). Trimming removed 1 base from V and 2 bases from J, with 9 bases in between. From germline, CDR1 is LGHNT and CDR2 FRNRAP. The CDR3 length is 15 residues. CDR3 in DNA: TGTGCTAGTGGTTTGGGCGAGGGGGCTGGAAACACCATATATTTT. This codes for CASGLGEGAGNTIYF. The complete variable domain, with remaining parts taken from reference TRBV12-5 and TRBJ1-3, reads DARVTQTPRHKVTEMGQEVTMRCQPILGHNTVFWYRQTMMQGLELLAYFRNRAPLDDSGMPKDRFSAEMPDATLATLKIQPSEPRDSAVYFCASGLGEGAGNTIYFGEGSWLTVV.

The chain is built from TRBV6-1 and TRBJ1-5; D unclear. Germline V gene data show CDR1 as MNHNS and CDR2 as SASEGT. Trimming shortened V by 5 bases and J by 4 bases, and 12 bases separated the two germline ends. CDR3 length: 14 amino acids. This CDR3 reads CASSKDPGNQPQHF. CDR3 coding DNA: TGTGCCAGCAGTAAGGACCCGGGGAATCAGCCCCAGCATTTT.

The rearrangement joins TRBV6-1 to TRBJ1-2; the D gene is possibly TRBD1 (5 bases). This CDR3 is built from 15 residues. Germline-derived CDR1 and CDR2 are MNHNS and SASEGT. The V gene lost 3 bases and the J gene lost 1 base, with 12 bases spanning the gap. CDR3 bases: TGTGCCAGCAGTGATACCCAGGGATTTAACTATGGCTACACCTTC. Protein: CASSDTQGFNYGYTF.

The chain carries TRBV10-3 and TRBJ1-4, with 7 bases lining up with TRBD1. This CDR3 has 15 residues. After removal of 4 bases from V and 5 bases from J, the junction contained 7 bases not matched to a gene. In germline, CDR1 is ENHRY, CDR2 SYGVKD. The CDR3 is CAISADRGGNEKLFF. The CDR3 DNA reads TGTGCCATCAGTGCTGACAGAGGGGGCAATGAAAAACTGTTTTTT.

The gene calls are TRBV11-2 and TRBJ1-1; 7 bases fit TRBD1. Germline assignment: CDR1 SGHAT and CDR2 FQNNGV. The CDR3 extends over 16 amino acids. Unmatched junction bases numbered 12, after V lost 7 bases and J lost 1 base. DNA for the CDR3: TGTGCCAGCAACCTACGAGGGGGCAGGGGGAACACTGAAGCTTTCTTT. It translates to CASNLRGGRGNTEAFF.

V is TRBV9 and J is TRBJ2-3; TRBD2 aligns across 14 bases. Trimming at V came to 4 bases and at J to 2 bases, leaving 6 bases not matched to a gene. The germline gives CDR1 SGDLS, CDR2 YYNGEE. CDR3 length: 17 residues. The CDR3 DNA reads TGTGCCAGCAGCCCCGGACTAGCGGGGGGAAACACAGATACGCAGTATTTT. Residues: CASSPGLAGGNTDTQYF.

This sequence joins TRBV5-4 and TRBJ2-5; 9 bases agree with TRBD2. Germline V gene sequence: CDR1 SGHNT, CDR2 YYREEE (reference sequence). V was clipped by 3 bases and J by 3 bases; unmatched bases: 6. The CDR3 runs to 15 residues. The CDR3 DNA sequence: TGTGCCAGCAGCTCGAGACTAGCGGAGGAAGAGACCCAGTACTTC. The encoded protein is CASSSRLAEEETQYF. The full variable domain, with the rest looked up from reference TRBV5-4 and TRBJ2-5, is ETGVTQSPTHLIKTRGQQVTLRCSSQSGHNTVSWYQQALGQGPQFIFQYYREEENGRGNFPPRFSGLQFPNYSSELNVNALELDDSALYLCASSSRLAEEETQYFGPGTRLLVL.

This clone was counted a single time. The CDR3 loop is CASRTDYNSPLHF. The DNA of the CDR3 is TGTGCCAGCCGGACAGATTATAATTCACCCCTCCACTTT. The V and J genes are TRBV18 and TRBJ1-6; tentatively, D is TRBD1 (6 bases). Trimming cost V 8 bases and J 4 bases, with 9 bases left between them. Germline V gene sequence: CDR1 KGHSH, CDR2 LQKENI. CDR3 length: 13 amino acids.